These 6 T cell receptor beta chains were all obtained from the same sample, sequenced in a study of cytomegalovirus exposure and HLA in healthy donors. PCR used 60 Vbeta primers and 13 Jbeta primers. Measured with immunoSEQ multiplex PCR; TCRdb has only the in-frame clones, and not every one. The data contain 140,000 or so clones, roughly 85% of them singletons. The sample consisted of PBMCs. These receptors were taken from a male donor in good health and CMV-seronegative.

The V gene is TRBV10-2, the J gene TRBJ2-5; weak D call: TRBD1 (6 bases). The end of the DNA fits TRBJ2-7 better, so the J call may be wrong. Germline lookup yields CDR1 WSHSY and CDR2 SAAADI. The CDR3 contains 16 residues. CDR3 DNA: TGCGCCAGCAGTGACTGGACAGTATTACAGATCTACGAGCAGTACTTC. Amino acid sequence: CASSDWTVLQIYEQYF.

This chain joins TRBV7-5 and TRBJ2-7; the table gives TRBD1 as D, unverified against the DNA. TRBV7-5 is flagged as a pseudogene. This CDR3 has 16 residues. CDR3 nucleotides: TGTGCCAGAAGCTTATGGGGGGACAGGCCCATTTACGAGCAGTACTTC. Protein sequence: CARSLWGDRPIYEQYF.

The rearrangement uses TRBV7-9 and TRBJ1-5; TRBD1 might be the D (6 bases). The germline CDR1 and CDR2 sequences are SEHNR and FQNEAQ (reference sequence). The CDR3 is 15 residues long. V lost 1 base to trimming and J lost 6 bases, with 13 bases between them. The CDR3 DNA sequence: TGTGCCAGCAGCTTAGGGACAGCTCAGATTCAGCCCCAGCATTTT. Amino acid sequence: CASSLGTAQIQPQHF.

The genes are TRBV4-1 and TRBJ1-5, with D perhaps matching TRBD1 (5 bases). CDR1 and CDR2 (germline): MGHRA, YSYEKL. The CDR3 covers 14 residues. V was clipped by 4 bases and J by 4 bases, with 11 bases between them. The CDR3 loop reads CASSRLQGNQPQHF. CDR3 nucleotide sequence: TGCGCCAGCAGCCGCCTCCAGGGAAATCAGCCCCAGCATTTT.

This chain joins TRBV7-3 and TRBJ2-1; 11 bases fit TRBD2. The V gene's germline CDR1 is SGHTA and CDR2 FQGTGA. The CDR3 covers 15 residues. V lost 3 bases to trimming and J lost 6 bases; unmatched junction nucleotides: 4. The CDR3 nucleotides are TGTGCCAGCAGCTTCACTAGCGGGGGACCCAATGAGCAGTTCTTC. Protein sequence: CASSFTSGGPNEQFF.

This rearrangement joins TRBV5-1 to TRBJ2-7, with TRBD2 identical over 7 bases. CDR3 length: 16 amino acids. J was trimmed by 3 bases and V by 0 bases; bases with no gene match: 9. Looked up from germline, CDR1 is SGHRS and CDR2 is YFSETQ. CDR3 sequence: CASSLVTSGKVYEQYF. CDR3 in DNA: TGCGCCAGCAGCTTGGTCACGAGCGGGAAAGTCTACGAGCAGTACTTC.